This T cell receptor beta chain was sequenced for a study of CD8 T cells in ankylosing spondylitis. General observations from the study: Among TCR beta sequences, a motif of 7 to 9 highly homologous variants appeared characteristic of ankylosing spondylitis blood.

This clonotype was counted many times. What it recognizes is unknown. This CDR3 region has 14 residues. In germline, CDR1 is SGDLS, CDR2 YYNGEE. V lost 3 bases, J lost 9 bases, and 13 bases lay in between. MiXCR was run by TCRdb on the 5' RACE reads, yielding one entry per CDR3 protein. The sample shows 500,000 to 650,000 distinct CDR3 sequences, about 5.2% of them seen only once. The sequencing sample was made of blood, either unsorted or a sorted T cell fraction (not recorded which). The TCR was taken from a male donor with ankylosing spondylitis. The genes are TRBV9 and TRBJ1-6, with TRBD1 as a possible D gene (5 bases). The CDR3 here is CASSAEGWVSPLHF. The CDR3 DNA reads as TGTGCCAGCAGCGCTGAGGGGTGGGTTTCACCCCTCCACTTT.